This T cell receptor (beta chain) originates from a study of cytomegalovirus exposure and HLA in healthy donors (dated by TCRdb to between 2016 and 2019). With regard to the full study: According to an earlier analysis of 587 of the donors, roughly 180 million T cells yielded 90 million to 130 million unique TCR beta sequences and approximately 300 Gb of sequence data. To decide whether each TCR beta V gene segment behaved as functional or pseudogenic, an earlier analysis of 587 of the donors relied on high-throughput TCR beta sequencing. Besides the first cohort of 550 to 750 subjects, a separate validation cohort made up of 120 different subjects was used. Class I and class II HLA loci were covered by the typing at four-digit resolution. Every repertoire in the discovery cohort had been generated on one and the same sequencing platform. About five DR-DQ haplotypes were treated as single units for association and clustering because of strong linkage in the cohort. Rather than drawing on any new phenotypic data, the later analysis identified candidate immune exposures from TCR beta sequences and the way those sequences occurred across donors. Among roughly 400 genotyped donors of the cohort, an average of around 250,000 unique TCR beta nucleotide sequences was sequenced per donor, of which 15% to 20% were non-productive. Roughly 290 gigabases of sequencing data and 91 million or so unique TCR sequences made up an early release that covered 500 to 650 HLA-typed donors. The study used immunosequencing to profile the T cell repertoires of approximately 650 subjects and linked those repertoires to cytomegalovirus serostatus. The study aimed to test whether signatures of past pathogen exposure could be identified by cataloging public T cell receptors. Donor age, sex, ethnicity and CMV serostatus were compiled alongside the repertoire data. A later analysis re-examined previously published TCR beta repertoires from 610 or so donors and added high-resolution HLA genotyping to investigate patterns of TCR occurrence. The genetic ancestry cluster associated with self-reported Caucasian donors included 80% to 90% of the roughly 410 genotyped donors. Typing coverage differed by locus: A, B, C, DRB1 and DQB1 were typed in about 629-640 donors, DQA1 in 522, DPA1 in 600 to 610, and DPB1 in just under 480. The study combined high-throughput TCR immunosequencing, statistical association of individual TCRs with disease status, and machine learning to predict cytomegalovirus infection status. In a later genetic analysis, genome-wide SNP genotypes for about three fifths of the 666 donors were used, and that subset was treated as a discovery cohort.

Library preparation employed the immunoSEQ multiplex PCR assay. For the multiplex PCR, a mixture combining 60 forward primers for TCR Vbeta segments and 13 reverse primers for TCR Jbeta segments was used. Amplification of the CDR3 region of rearranged TCR beta genes was performed with a multiplex PCR assay on genomic DNA. Amplified TCR beta libraries were sequenced as 87-base-pair reads on the Illumina HiSeq System. On the authors' methods: In a later analysis, approximately 74 million unique TCR beta chains were counted across the 500 to 700 repertoires, and roughly 11 million of these chains were shared by at least two donors. Raw reads were error-corrected and collapsed into unique sequences with a nearest-neighbor algorithm that merged closely related sequences to remove PCR and sequencing errors. To assign V, D and J gene segments, CDR3 sequences were aligned to IMGT reference sequences. For a sequence to be retained, a match of at least six nucleotides to both a V gene segment and a J gene segment was required. Rearrangements were classified as productive when the CDR3 lacked stop codons and remained in frame with V and J, and all other rearrangements were classified as non-productive. CDR3 was defined according to IMGT convention as the region running from the second conserved V-encoded cysteine to the conserved J-encoded phenylalanine. The earlier analysis of 587 of the donors excluded sequences that lacked an unambiguous match to a single V gene segment. An earlier analysis of 500 to 600 of the donors classified V segments as functional when productive rearrangements were above 56.7% and as segregating when the standard deviation between donors was above 5%. A statistical classification framework was built for diagnosing cytomegalovirus status from the catalog of TCR beta chain sequences. In a later analysis, V and J genes were assigned by comparing TCR nucleotide sequences against IMGT/GENE-DB human TR gene sequences. In a later analysis, CDR3 sequences and most-parsimonious VDJ recombination scenarios were assigned using the TCRdist pipeline. In a later analysis, each TCR beta chain was defined by its CDR3 amino acid sequence together with its V-gene family, and reads lacking a unique V-gene family were excluded. A later analysis removed several hundred highly shared, low-generation-probability nucleotide sequences to deal with suspected cross-contamination and a sequencing artifact. A later analysis calculated a clonal expansion index for each public chain from normalized within-repertoire ranks of inferred template counts. In a later analysis, generation probabilities were computed with a VDJ recombination model fitted to out-of-frame rearrangements, and the resulting probabilities were checked against IGoR. Hypergeometric tests were used in a later analysis to score TCR-TCR, TCR-HLA and TCR-CMV co-occurrence, with a repertoire-size bias correction applied to the TCR pairs. False discovery rates were estimated in a later analysis by permuting HLA or CMV assignments 20 times. In a later analysis, co-occurring TCRs were grouped using DBSCAN, with TCRdist sequence similarity added in when clustering inside HLA-allele-positive subsets. Repertoires with fewer than 30,000 or more than 120,000 public chains, plus five repertoires with anomalous nucleotide sharing, were excluded from co-occurrence clustering. TCRdb mirrors the immuneACCESS table, restricted to in-frame sequences. Some clones are absent from its copies; in checked studies, under half trace to an unresolved V gene, and the reason for the others is unknown. For V, J and clone size, that table is used; D and trimming come from the DNA. This sample is represented by approximately 180,000 clones; 80% to 85% of them were singletons. The biggest ten clones account for approximately 0.99% of the sample.

Findings and caveats that apply to the study as a whole: According to a later analysis, TCR association rates differed among HLA loci, with DRB1 alleles showing the most associated TCRs and HLA-C alleles showing the fewest. The study gave a list of under 200 TCR beta chains associated with cytomegalovirus. It was suggested by the authors that the approach could potentially be generalized to other disease states and immunological phenotypes. In a later analysis, HLA-associated TCR beta chains were found to be more clonally expanded and to have lower generation probabilities than equally common non-associated chains. Because some donors lacked HLA typing at each locus, the association tests relied only on the typed subset. A further reported finding was that TCR beta sequences accurately predicted the HLA-A and HLA-B alleles for most subjects in the first cohort. A cluster of highly shared sequence variants was judged likely to represent a technical artifact of the sequencing pipeline. Because counts were too low, more than 15 rarely observed V segments, including chromosome 9 orphons, were excluded from the earlier analysis of roughly 580 of the donors. Linkage disequilibrium might explain the correlated functional status among segregating V segments, but an unknown experimental factor could not be ruled out. The only immune exposure information available for the cohort was CMV serostatus. Strong co-occurrence of HLA alleles, especially DR and DQ, made assigning TCR associations to individual alleles difficult. According to a later analysis, parvovirus B19, influenza, CMV and Epstein-Barr virus appeared linked to several top co-occurrence clusters. In a later genetic analysis, fewer N-insertions in productive TCRs were reported among donors in an Asian-associated ancestry cluster than the roughly 700-donor mean. V-gene and J-gene trimming of TCR beta chains was associated with a missense DCLRE1C variant in a later genetic analysis, and the association was replicated in an independent cohort. Most CMV-associated TCR beta chains appeared to be HLA-restricted in a later analysis, and the HLA associations seemed to be driven largely by CMV exposure. Most TCR sequences were seen in very few donors, while some public TCRs were found in many individuals. In both the original and validation cohorts, the classifier was reported to diagnose cytomegalovirus status with high specificity and sensitivity. A later analysis associated about 16,000 TCR beta sequences with specific HLA alleles at a false discovery rate of 0.05. In an earlier analysis of more than 500 of the donors, most TCR beta V segments appeared in productive rearrangements about 90% or about 30% of the time, broadly matching IMGT annotations. Sequencing depth was assumed to be roughly uniform across donors in the presence/absence analyses, though that assumption may not hold. This cohort had only TCR beta chains sequenced, and the lack of alpha or paired-chain data limited which features could be detected. Three of the identified cytomegalovirus-associated TCR beta chains were confirmed in vitro to be specific for cytomegalovirus antigens.

The cohort was made up of around 720 healthy bone marrow donors. At the time of sampling, all cohort members were nominally healthy, though unrecorded immune exposures were likely present. The donor was CMV seronegative and belonged to the group of 320 or so seronegative cohort members. Every donor gave a peripheral blood sample, and the peripheral blood mononuclear cells from that sample were used for TCR beta sequencing. The Qiagen DNeasy Blood Extraction Kit was used to extract genomic DNA from the blood cell samples. With regard to this clone: Its binding antigen is unknown. Base qualities are not provided; no much larger clone lies one nucleotide away.

Sequenced material: PBMCs. The clonotype was recovered from a woman in her 40s in good health and CMV-seronegative.

The CDR3 has the sequence CASSGDSKNIQYF. The DNA sequence is given as TGTGCCAGCTCGGGGGACAGCAAAAACATTCAGTACTTC. Here the chain combines TRBV18 and TRBJ2-4, with TRBD1 identical over 7 junction bases. Per the germline V gene, KGHSH is the CDR1 and LQKENI is the CDR2. Spanning cysteine to phenylalanine, the CDR3 consists of 13 amino acids. Only the CDR3 DNA is retained, 39 bases long and in frame from the first base. Trimming removed 6 bases from V and 3 bases from J; the gene matches leave 2 bases unexplained.